What follows are 27 T cell receptor beta chains derived from one specimen sequenced in a study of shared clonotypes between healthy human individuals. TCRdb's table, derived via immunoSEQ multiplex PCR, lists solely in-frame clones and lacks some. The table lists 730,000 or so clones, 72% of them singletons. What was sequenced was memory CD4+ T cells sorted from blood. This sample's subset: CD45RA-negative fraction. The receptors shown here come from a woman aged 25 to 39 in good health.

The J gene is TRBJ2-2, the V gene TRBV19, with a possible D match to TRBD2 (6 bases). The CDR3 contains 16 residues. Trimming left V 9 bases short and J 5 bases short, with 22 bases between. CDR1 and CDR2 (germline): LNHDA, SQIVND (reference sequence). The CDR3 sequence: CASRAIGDWMTGELFF. CDR3 bases: TGTGCCAGCCGGGCAATTGGGGACTGGATGACCGGGGAGCTGTTTTTT.

This clone came up a few times. This chain uses TRBV7-2 with TRBJ2-7; possibly TRBD2 for D (6 bases). Trimming stripped 5 bases from V and 3 bases from J, with 17 bases between. The CDR3 loop spans 15 amino acids. Germline V gene data show CDR1 as SGHTA and CDR2 as FQGNSA. CDR3 sequence (DNA): TGTGCCAGCAGCGAAGGGTCGGCCGGGAGCTACGAGCAGTACTTC. Its protein product is CASSEGSAGSYEQYF.

The chain has TRBV5-4 and TRBJ2-5, with 11 nucleotides matching TRBD2. V trimming: 1 base; J trimming: 4 bases; junction bases outside the gene matches: 3. This CDR3 has 15 residues. The germline gives CDR1 SGHNT, CDR2 YYREEE (reference sequence). This CDR3 is CASSLKTSGIETQYF. For the CDR3, the DNA is TGTGCCAGCAGCTTGAAGACTAGCGGGATAGAGACCCAGTACTTC. Full variable domain (outside the CDR3, taken from reference TRBV5-4 and TRBJ2-5): ETGVTQSPTHLIKTRGQQVTLRCSSQSGHNTVSWYQQALGQGPQFIFQYYREEENGRGNFPPRFSGLQFPNYSSELNVNALELDDSALYLCASSLKTSGIETQYFGPGTRLLVL.

The genes are TRBV6-5 and TRBJ1-2, with D uncertain. V shed 6 bases and J shed 0 bases, with 14 bases lying between them. CDR3 length equals 15 residues. The germline gives CDR1 MNHEY, CDR2 SVGAGI. The CDR3, as DNA: TGTGCCAGCAGCTCGGACGGGAAGTCTAACTATGGCTACACCTTC. Its translation is CASSSDGKSNYGYTF.

This clone was seen many times. This chain links TRBV11-2 with TRBJ2-1; 7 nucleotides agree with TRBD2. Losses at the gene ends were 5 bases for V and 9 bases for J; bases not matched to a gene: 16. The CDR3 is 16 residues long. The V gene's germline CDR1 is SGHAT and CDR2 FQNNGV. CDR3 loop: CASSPFLPGWGGEQFF. CDR3 nucleotide sequence: TGTGCCAGCAGCCCCTTTCTCCCGGGATGGGGGGGTGAGCAGTTCTTC.

The chain carries TRBV28 and TRBJ2-2; possibly TRBD2 for D (5 bases). Per germline, CDR1 MDHEN and CDR2 SYDVKM. The germline V and J ends were trimmed by 8 bases and 7 bases, with 17 bases remaining between them. CDR3 length: 14 residues. The CDR3 bases are TGTGCCAGCCAAACTCACGGGGAGCGCGGGGAGCTGTTTTTT. Translating gives CASQTHGERGELFF.

A few counts support this clone. The CDR3 nucleotides read TGTGCCAGCAGCTTCTACAGGGGATCCGGGGAGCTGTTTTTT. Translation gives CASSFYRGSGELFF. The chain couples TRBV7-3 to TRBJ2-2, with 7 bases matching TRBD1. The ends lost 3 bases at V and 6 bases at J; junction bases unmatched: 4. Germline CDR1 is SGHTA and CDR2 is FQGTGA. This CDR3 spans 14 amino acids.

The rearrangement joins TRBV5-4 to TRBJ2-2; D uncertain. The germline V gene has CDR1 SGHNT and CDR2 YYREEE (reference sequence). V lost 4 bases and J lost 0, with 10 bases in between. This CDR3 has 15 amino acids. CDR3 protein: CASSRQTPNTGELFF. The CDR3 DNA follows: TGTGCCAGCAGCCGCCAGACCCCGAACACCGGGGAGCTGTTTTTT.

This chain uses TRBV4-1 with TRBJ1-4; TRBD1 aligns across 9 bases. CDR3 length equals 19 residues. After removal of 5 bases from V and 11 bases from J, the junction contained 24 bases not matched to a gene. Germline assignment: CDR1 MGHRA and CDR2 YSYEKL. The CDR3 loop reads CASSIIAGTGTSTNLKLFF. CDR3 bases: TGCGCCAGCAGCATTATAGCCGGGACAGGGACCAGTACGAATCTGAAACTGTTTTTT.

This chain links TRBV7-2 with TRBJ2-3; D remains unclear. In germline, CDR1 is SGHTA, CDR2 FQGNSA. This CDR3 has 12 amino acids. V was clipped by 3 bases and J by 5 bases, with 6 bases between them. CDR3 sequence reads: CASSFHGDTQYF. In nucleotides, the CDR3 is TGTGCCAGCAGCTTCCACGGAGATACGCAGTATTTT.

This clone was recorded at least ten times. V gene TRBV19 combines with J gene TRBJ2-7; TRBD1 matches at 8 bases. The germline V gene has CDR1 LNHDA and CDR2 SQIVND (reference sequence). Trimming took 5 bases from V and 5 from J; bases not matched to a gene: 2. This CDR3 is 12 amino acids long. In nucleotides, the CDR3 is TGTGCCAGTAGTGTGGACAGGGACGAGCAGTACTTC. Encoded protein: CASSVDRDEQYF.

This chain links TRBV18 with TRBJ1-1; 8 nucleotides align to TRBD1. CDR1 and CDR2 from the germline V gene are KGHSH and LQKENI. This CDR3 has 14 amino acids. V trimming: 3 bases; J trimming: 8 bases; junction bases outside the gene matches: 8. CDR3 residues: CASSPPDRAREAFF. DNA for the CDR3: TGTGCCAGCTCACCCCCGGACAGGGCAAGAGAAGCTTTCTTT.

This chain uses TRBV18 with TRBJ2-3; TRBD2 aligns across 13 bases. From germline, CDR1 is KGHSH and CDR2 LQKENI. The trim removed 5 bases at V and 4 bases at J, leaving 3 bases unmatched. CDR3 length equals 15 residues. The CDR3 protein is CASSGLAGVADTQYF. CDR3 coding DNA: TGTGCCAGCTCAGGACTAGCGGGAGTGGCAGATACGCAGTATTTT.

J is TRBJ2-2 and V is TRBV5-4; 9 bases line up with TRBD2. This CDR3 comprises 15 residues. V lost 4 bases and J lost 3; bases outside the gene matches: 4. Germline lookup yields CDR1 SGHNT and CDR2 YYREEE (reference sequence). The DNA for the CDR3 is TGTGCCAGCAGCCAGAGACTAGCGGACACCGGGGAGCTGTTTTTT. Translating it yields CASSQRLADTGELFF.

The rearrangement uses TRBV19 and TRBJ2-7, with 7 bases fitting TRBD1. V was pared by 0 bases and J by 7 bases, with 12 bases of the junction left unmatched. The CDR3 sequence is 16 residues long. Per the germline V gene, CDR1 is LNHDA and CDR2 is SQIVND (reference sequence). As DNA, the CDR3 is TGTGCCAGTAGTATAGATCCGGGACAGCCCGTAGGGGAGCAGTACTTC. This codes for CASSIDPGQPVGEQYF.

The chain is built from TRBV28 and TRBJ1-2, with D perhaps matching TRBD1 (6 bases). This CDR3 comprises 15 residues. CDR1 is MDHEN, CDR2 SYDVKM, per germline. Trimming took 6 bases from V and 3 from J, leaving 17 bases between them. CDR3 in DNA: TGTGCCAGCAGCCCGCACAGGGAGTGGGACTATGGCTACACCTTC. Translating gives CASSPHREWDYGYTF.

The gene calls are TRBV28 and TRBJ1-2, with D unresolved. This CDR3 is built from 14 residues. The germline CDR1 and CDR2 sequences are MDHEN and SYDVKM. With 0 bases removed from V and 4 bases from J, the gap between germline ends came to 9 bases. This CDR3 is CASSLWVGAYGYTF. CDR3 coding DNA: TGTGCCAGCAGTTTATGGGTAGGAGCCTATGGCTACACCTTC.

This clone occurred once. The chain uses TRBV2 and TRBJ2-3; 10 positions match TRBD2. The CDR3 is 15 amino acids. Per the germline V gene, CDR1 is SNHLY and CDR2 is FYNNEI. Trimming cost V 6 bases and J 3 bases; bases outside gene matches: 6. The CDR3 loop is CASSRSGRVTDTQYF. The CDR3 nucleotides are TGTGCCAGCAGCCGAAGCGGGAGGGTTACAGATACGCAGTATTTT.

Comment on this clone: At the DNA level, this CDR3 is encoded by other sequences in the same sample as well. This chain links TRBV5-1 with TRBJ2-7; D remains ambiguous. V lost 0 bases and J lost 6, with 10 bases in between. This CDR3 is 13 amino acids long. The germline V gene encodes CDR1 SGHRS and CDR2 YFSETQ. The CDR3 sequence: CASSLEGSGEQYF. In DNA, the CDR3 is TGCGCCAGCAGCTTGGAGGGTTCTGGCGAGCAGTACTTC.

V usage is TRBV11-1 and J usage is TRBJ1-1; D uncertain. V was pared by 2 bases and J by 1 base, with 5 bases between. Germline CDR1 and CDR2: SGHAT and FQDESV (reference sequence). The CDR3 runs 13 residues. This CDR3 reads CASSLTENTEAFF. CDR3 bases: TGTGCCAGCAGCTTAACAGAGAACACTGAAGCTTTCTTT.

In this sample, this clone turned up once. The rearrangement uses TRBV2 and TRBJ2-1, with 13 bases identical to TRBD2. This CDR3 has 14 amino acids. Trimming at V came to 7 bases and at J to 15 bases, leaving 12 bases not matched to a gene. Looked up from germline, CDR1 is SNHLY and CDR2 is FYNNEI. CDR3 in DNA: TGTGCCAGCACCCCCAGGACTAGCGGGAGTCTTACGTTCTTC. The encoded protein is CASTPRTSGSLTFF.

CDR3 loop: CAIGGRLAGTDTQYF. CDR3 sequence (DNA): TGTGCCATAGGGGGTAGACTAGCGGGGACAGATACGCAGTATTTT. The chain recombines TRBV10-3 with TRBJ2-3, with TRBD2 identical over 11 bases. The J segment lost 3 bases and the V segment lost 9 bases, leaving 8 bases of the junction unmatched. Germline CDR1 ENHRY, CDR2 SYGVKD. The CDR3 length is 15 residues.

The chain is built from TRBV19 and TRBJ1-5; TRBD1 might be the D (6 bases). CDR1 and CDR2 from the germline V gene are LNHDA and SQIVND (reference sequence). V was trimmed by 3 bases and J by 0 bases, leaving 9 bases between them. The CDR3 covers 15 residues. The CDR3 sequence: CASSILDSSNQPQHF. The CDR3 DNA reads as TGTGCCAGTAGTATTCTGGACAGTAGCAATCAGCCCCAGCATTTT. Full variable domain (outside the CDR3, taken from reference TRBV19 and TRBJ1-5): DGGITQSPKYLFRKEGQNVTLSCEQNLNHDAMYWYRQDPGQGLRLIYYSQIVNDFQKGDIAEGYSVSREKKESFPLTVTSAQKNPTAFYLCASSILDSSNQPQHFGDGTRLSIL.

This clone occurred a few times. V gene TRBV19 combines with J gene TRBJ1-1, with no clear D. The V and J ends lost 9 bases and 1 base respectively, with 12 bases between them. CDR1 LNHDA and CDR2 SQIVND come from the germline V gene (reference sequence). The CDR3 contains 13 residues. CDR3 sequence (DNA): TGTGCCAGACAAACAGACCCGAACACTGAAGCTTTCTTT. This encodes CARQTDPNTEAFF.

This clone was picked up one time. The J gene is TRBJ2-7, the V gene TRBV5-4; unclear D gene. This CDR3 spans 15 amino acids. V was shortened by 0 bases and J by 0 bases, with 10 bases between the two germline ends. The germline CDR1 and CDR2 sequences are SGHNT and YYREEE (reference sequence). The CDR3 is CASSLGGRHSYEQYF. The CDR3 DNA follows: TGTGCCAGCAGCTTGGGTGGTCGACACTCCTACGAGCAGTACTTC.

Note on this clone: Different DNA sequences within this sample yield the same CDR3. The gene calls are TRBV6-1 and TRBJ1-4; 7 bases map to TRBD1. The CDR3 runs to 13 residues. Germline-derived CDR1 and CDR2 are MNHNS and SASEGT. The V gene end was trimmed by 5 bases and the J gene end by 6 bases; junction bases not matched to a gene: 3. CDR3 protein: CASSRDRDEKLFF. DNA of the CDR3: TGTGCCAGCAGTCGAGACAGGGATGAAAAACTGTTTTTT.

Comments on this clone: Other DNA sequences in this specimen translate into the identical CDR3. V usage is TRBV28 and J usage is TRBJ2-3; D is possibly TRBD2 (6 bases). Germline V gene data show CDR1 as MDHEN and CDR2 as SYDVKM. Trimming shortened V by 6 bases and J by 6 bases, and 13 bases separated the two germline ends. This CDR3 has 13 amino acids. The CDR3 sequence: CASRETSLDTQYF. In DNA form, the CDR3 reads TGTGCCAGCAGAGAAACTAGCTTGGATACGCAGTATTTT.